These 26 T cell receptor beta chains came from one sample sequenced in a study of blood T cells in healthy people across ages. The use of a sample-barcoded 5' primer and a J-beta primer mix characterized a second PCR of about 7 to 12 cycles. MiXCR was run by TCRdb on the 5' RACE reads, yielding one entry per CDR3 protein. The table lists 1.5 million to 2 million distinct CDR3 sequences, roughly 30% of them singletons. What was sequenced was blood. These receptors were collected from a woman aged 30 to 39 in good health.

The chain links TRBV12-3 or TRBV12-4 to TRBJ2-5; 11 positions agree with TRBD2. Unmatched junction bases numbered 13, after V lost 6 bases and J lost 13 bases. The CDR3 contains 14 residues. The CDR3 DNA follows: TGTGCCAGCAGCACGCCGGGACTAGCGGCCTTTCGGTACTTC. It is translated as CASSTPGLAAFRYF.

The chain couples TRBV7-2 to TRBJ2-3; 8 bases are a match to TRBD2. The CDR3 has 14 residues. V lost 4 bases, J lost 4 bases, and 4 bases stayed unmatched. Germline V gene lookup returns CDR1 SGHTA and CDR2 FQGNSA. The CDR3 DNA follows: TGTGCCAGCAGCTCGACTAGCGTACCAGATACGCAGTATTTT. It specifies CASSSTSVPDTQYF.

The rearrangement joins TRBV6-2 or TRBV6-3 to TRBJ2-7; D is perhaps TRBD1 or TRBD2 (6 bases each). The V end was cut by 4 bases, the J end by 0 bases, with 19 bases between. This CDR3 spans 17 amino acids. The germline V gene encodes CDR1 MNHEY and CDR2 SVGEGT. This chain's CDR3 is CASSFLLRGPLSYEQYF. For the CDR3, the DNA is TGTGCCAGCAGTTTCCTCCTACGGGGGCCCCTCTCCTACGAGCAGTACTTC.

In this sample, this clonotype turned up a few times. This rearrangement joins TRBV9 to TRBJ2-7, with 8 positions matching TRBD2. The CDR3 contains 15 residues. Germline V gives CDR1 SGDLS, CDR2 YYNGEE. With V trimmed by 1 base and J by 3 bases, 6 bases remained unmatched. This chain's CDR3 is CASSVMSGGGYEQYF. For the CDR3, the DNA is TGTGCCAGCAGCGTAATGAGCGGGGGAGGCTACGAGCAGTACTTC. Combining the CDR3 with reference TRBV9 and TRBJ2-7 gives the whole variable domain DSGVTQTPKHLITATGQRVTLRCSPRSGDLSVYWYQQSLDQGLQFLIQYYNGEERAKGNILERFSAQQFPDLHSELNLSSLELGDSALYFCASSVMSGGGYEQYFGPGTRLTVT.

V usage is TRBV11-3 and J usage is TRBJ2-5; D unclear. Germline V CDR1 and CDR2: SGHNT, YENEEA. The CDR3 spans 13 residues. Trimming stripped 5 bases from V and 4 bases from J, with 11 bases between. CDR3 residues: CASSNSPGETQYF. The CDR3 DNA sequence: TGTGCCAGCAGCAATAGCCCGGGAGAGACCCAGTACTTC.

The V call is TRBV6-5, the J call TRBJ2-7, with 9 bases matching TRBD2. Germline V gives CDR1 MNHEY, CDR2 SVGAGI. V dropped 0 bases and J dropped 3; count of bases not matched to a gene: 12. The CDR3 runs 18 residues. The CDR3 loop reads CASSYSIKATSGDYEQYF. The CDR3 region has the DNA TGTGCCAGCAGTTACTCGATTAAGGCGACTAGCGGAGACTACGAGCAGTACTTC.

V and J are TRBV4-3 and TRBJ2-1; D is uncertain. Germline CDR1 is LGHNA and CDR2 is YSLEER. Trimming stripped 0 bases from V and 9 bases from J, with 12 bases between. The CDR3 sequence is 14 residues long. Here the CDR3 reads CASSQEGLVGEQFF. For the CDR3, the DNA is TGCGCCAGCAGCCAAGAAGGTCTAGTTGGTGAGCAGTTCTTC.

This clonotype was seen a few times. The chain joins TRBV5-1 to TRBJ1-1; 8 nucleotides align to TRBD1. Germline trimming cut 2 bases from V and 6 bases from J; bases unmatched to any gene: 12. Germline loops: CDR1 SGHRS, CDR2 YFSETQ. The CDR3 totals 16 residues. Written as DNA, the CDR3 is TGCGCCAGCAGCTTTGCCTCTGGACAGGGCGGCGCTGAAGCTTTCTTT. Its translation is CASSFASGQGGAEAFF.

This clonotype was seen more than once but under ten times. The chain joins TRBV11-2 to TRBJ2-5; D is unclear. The CDR3 loop spans 14 amino acids. The ends were cut back, 0 bases at V and 5 bases at J, with 10 bases in the middle. Germline CDR1 reads SGHAT; CDR2 reads FQNNGV. The CDR3 loop is CASSLEVLAETQYF. CDR3 nucleotides: TGTGCCAGCAGCTTAGAAGTTTTAGCTGAGACCCAGTACTTC.

The V and J genes are TRBV20-1 and TRBJ2-4; the match to TRBD2 covers 7 bases. V was clipped by 0 bases and J by 13 bases; unmatched bases: 12. This CDR3 is built from 14 residues. Germline V gives CDR1 DFQATT, CDR2 SNEGSKA (reference sequence). The DNA of the CDR3 is TGCAGTGCTAGAGATGGGCAGGGAGGGTGTGAGCAGTACTTC. It encodes CSARDGQGGCEQYF.

The CDR3, as DNA: TGCGCCAGCAGCTTGAGCGGGAGTTCATCGCAGTTCTTC. Amino acid sequence: CASSLSGSSSQFF. The rearrangement links TRBV5-1 to TRBJ2-1; 8 nucleotides line up with TRBD2. CDR3 size: 13 residues. Germline-derived CDR1 and CDR2 are SGHRS and YFSETQ. Trimming removed 1 base from V and 12 bases from J; junction bases left unmatched: 6. The variable domain in full, completed from reference TRBV5-1 and TRBJ2-1, reads KAGVTQTPRYLIKTRGQQVTLSCSPISGHRSVSWYQQTPGQGLQFLFEYFSETQRNKGNFPGRFSGRQFSNSRSEMNVSTLELGDSALYLCASSLSGSSSQFFGPGTRLTVL.

This clonotype was detected ten times or more. The gene calls are TRBV29-1 and TRBJ2-7; D perhaps matches TRBD1 (6 bases). The CDR3 has 11 amino acids. Germline V gene data show CDR1 as SQVTM and CDR2 as ANQGSEA. Trimming shortened V by 7 bases and J by 3 bases, and 10 bases separated the two germline ends. CDR3 DNA: TGCAGCGCCCTACAGGGCTACGAGCAGTACTTC. It encodes CSALQGYEQYF.

CDR3 residues: CASSSTGFYNEQFF. The CDR3 DNA is TGTGCCAGCAGCTCCACTGGATTCTACAATGAGCAGTTCTTC. The chain is built from TRBV5-5 and TRBJ2-1; D unclear. The V and J ends lost 3 bases and 3 bases respectively, with 10 bases between them. The CDR3 spans 14 residues. The germline V gene encodes CDR1 SGHKS and CDR2 YYEKEE (reference sequence).

This sequence joins TRBV20-1 and TRBJ1-2; D perhaps matches TRBD1 (5 bases). Germline V gene lookup returns CDR1 DFQATT and CDR2 SNEGSKA (reference sequence). V lost 6 bases, J lost 6 bases, and 11 bases lay in between. There are 11 residues in the CDR3. Here the CDR3 reads CSAARVHGYTF. DNA of the CDR3: TGCAGTGCGGCCAGGGTTCATGGCTACACCTTC.

The gene calls are TRBV2 and TRBJ2-6; 11 bases agree with TRBD1. Per the germline V gene, CDR1 is SNHLY and CDR2 is FYNNEI. V shed 6 bases and J 1 base; nucleotides not matched to a gene: 14. The CDR3 is 20 residues long. The CDR3 region is CASRTERTGGYGSGANVLTF. For the CDR3, the DNA is TGTGCCAGCAGAACGGAACGGACAGGGGGCTATGGGTCTGGGGCCAACGTCCTGACTTTC.

Comments on this clonotype: This sequence may be a read error, since a much larger clone differs from it by one base. V is TRBV7-9 and J is TRBJ1-2, with D perhaps matching TRBD1 (6 bases). There are 15 residues in the CDR3. Germline V gene sequence: CDR1 SEHNR, CDR2 FQNEAQ (reference sequence). V dropped 5 bases and J dropped 0 bases, with 13 bases sitting between them. The CDR3 region has the DNA TGTGCCAGCAGCAACGGACAGTTAGCTAACTATGGCTACACCTTC. Translating it yields CASSNGQLANYGYTF.

This rearrangement joins TRBV5-1 to TRBJ1-3, with TRBD1 as a possible D gene (5 bases). Germline CDR1 is SGHRS and CDR2 is YFSETQ. V lost 4 bases and J 4 bases, leaving 12 bases between the germline ends. The CDR3 runs to 14 residues. CDR3 bases: TGCGCCAGCAGCCCCCCGGGGCGAGGAAACACCATATATTTT. It translates to CASSPPGRGNTIYF.

This clonotype was picked up one time. The chain has TRBV7-2 and TRBJ2-6; D uncertain. Trimming pared 2 bases from V and 5 bases from J, leaving 7 bases between. Germline lookup yields CDR1 SGHTA and CDR2 FQGNSA. The CDR3 is made up of 14 amino acids. In DNA, the CDR3 is TGTGCCAGCAGCTTAATAATAAGGGCCAACGTCCTGACTTTC. Translating gives CASSLIIRANVLTF. Looking up the rest from reference TRBV7-2 and TRBJ2-6 gives the full variable domain: GAGVSQSPSNKVTEKGKDVELRCDPISGHTALYWYRQSLGQGLEFLIYFQGNSAPDKSGLPSDRFSAERTGGSVSTLTIQRTQQEDSAVYLCASSLIIRANVLTFGAGSRLTVL.

With respect to this clonotype: At one end the junction does not follow the germline gene, possibly because of a read error. The CDR3 protein is CASSPMLRVRVETQYF. The CDR3 nucleotides are TGTGCCAGCAGCCCTATGCTAAGAGTGAGAGTGGAGACCCAATACTTC. V is TRBV12-3 or TRBV12-4 and J is TRBJ2-5; D is unclear. The CDR3 totals 16 residues.

This chain links TRBV10-3 with TRBJ1-1; D is unresolved. The germline gives CDR1 ENHRY, CDR2 SYGVKD. Trimming took off 8 bases at V and 0 bases at J, with 7 bases between the two ends. CDR3 length: 12 residues. The CDR3 is CAIGGLNTEAFF. The CDR3 DNA is TGTGCCATCGGAGGCCTGAACACTGAAGCTTTCTTT.

This clonotype appeared many times. For the CDR3, the DNA is TGTGCCAGCAGTTACTCCGACAGGCCTAACTATGGCTACACCTTC. As protein: CASSYSDRPNYGYTF. The gene calls are TRBV6-5 and TRBJ1-2; the D gene is possibly TRBD1 (6 bases). CDR1 and CDR2 (germline): MNHEY, SVGAGI. CDR3 length: 15 amino acids. The germline V and J ends were trimmed by 0 bases and 0 bases, with 8 bases remaining between them.

Details on this clonotype: An end of the junction does not agree with germline; a read error may underlie this. This chain links TRBV20-1 with TRBJ1-5; 10 bases align to TRBD1. Germline CDR1 and CDR2: DFQATT and SNEGSKA (reference sequence). CDR3 length equals 14 residues. CDR3 residues: CSALGTGVNRPQHF. As DNA, the CDR3 is TGCAGTGCTCTTGGGACAGGGGTCAATCGGCCCCAGCATTTT.

The V gene is TRBV5-5, the J gene TRBJ2-2; TRBD1 agrees at 7 bases. The J segment lost 10 bases and the V segment lost 3 bases, leaving 12 bases of the junction unmatched. From germline, CDR1 is SGHKS and CDR2 YYEKEE (reference sequence). The CDR3 extends over 15 amino acids. The CDR3 DNA follows: TGTGCCAGCAGCTCAGGACAGGTCGGAGTCGTGGAGCTGTTTTTT. Protein product: CASSSGQVGVVELFF.

This clonotype was seen only a few times. This chain links TRBV6-5 with TRBJ2-2; D is uncertain. V was pared by 6 bases and J by 5 bases, with 10 bases between. The CDR3 has 13 residues. Germline lookup yields CDR1 MNHEY and CDR2 SVGAGI. As DNA, the CDR3 is TGTGCCAGCAGCGAGGTCGTTACCGGGGAGCTGTTTTTT. It yields the protein CASSEVVTGELFF.

With regard to this clonotype: A much larger clonotype is one base distant, so this may be a read error. The V and J genes are TRBV20-1 and TRBJ2-5; D may be TRBD1 (6 bases). Germline CDR1 DFQATT, CDR2 SNEGSKA (reference sequence). CDR3 length: 13 residues. This CDR3 reads CSARADSKETQDF. The CDR3 region has the DNA TGCAGTGCTAGAGCGGACAGTAAAGAGACCCAGGACTTC.

As regards this clonotype: This sequence may be a read error, since a much larger clone differs from it by one base. This sequence joins TRBV4-2 and TRBJ1-6; D gene unclear. The CDR3 totals 12 residues. Germline CDR1 LGHNA, CDR2 YNFKEQ. The CDR3 DNA reads as TGTACCAGCAGCCAGAGGAATTCACCCCTCCACTTT. Its protein product is CTSSQRNSPLHF.